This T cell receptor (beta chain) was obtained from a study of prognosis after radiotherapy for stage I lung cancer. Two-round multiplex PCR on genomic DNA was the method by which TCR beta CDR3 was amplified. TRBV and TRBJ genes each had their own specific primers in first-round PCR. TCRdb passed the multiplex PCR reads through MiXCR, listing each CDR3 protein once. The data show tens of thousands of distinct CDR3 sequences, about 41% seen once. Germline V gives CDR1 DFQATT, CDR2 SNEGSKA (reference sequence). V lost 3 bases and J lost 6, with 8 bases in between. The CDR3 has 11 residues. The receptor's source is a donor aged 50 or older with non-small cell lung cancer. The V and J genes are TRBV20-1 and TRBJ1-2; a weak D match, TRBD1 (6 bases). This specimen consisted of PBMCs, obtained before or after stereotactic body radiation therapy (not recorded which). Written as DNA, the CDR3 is TGCAGTGCTAGGTCAGGGGATGGCTACACCTTC. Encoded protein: CSARSGDGYTF.